This paragraph reports one TCR beta chain. These data belong to a study of technical replicates of blood from a handful of donors. The protocol was immunoSEQ multiplex PCR, while the TCRdb copy is restricted to in-frame clones and leaves out a portion. The sample contains approximately 73,000 clones, 93% of which appear only once. CDR1 is KGHSH and CDR2 is LQKENI in the germline V gene. Trimming removed 3 bases from V and 0 bases from J, with 15 bases in between. This CDR3 spans 17 amino acids. Material: T cells isolated from PBMCs. The rearrangement joins TRBV18 to TRBJ1-5; TRBD1 is a possible D gene (6 bases). The sequence derives from a human donor in good health. The DNA of the CDR3 is TGTGCCAGCTCACCGGTGATGGTAGGGGGTAGCAATCAGCCCCAGCATTTT. Protein sequence: CASSPVMVGGSNQPQHF.